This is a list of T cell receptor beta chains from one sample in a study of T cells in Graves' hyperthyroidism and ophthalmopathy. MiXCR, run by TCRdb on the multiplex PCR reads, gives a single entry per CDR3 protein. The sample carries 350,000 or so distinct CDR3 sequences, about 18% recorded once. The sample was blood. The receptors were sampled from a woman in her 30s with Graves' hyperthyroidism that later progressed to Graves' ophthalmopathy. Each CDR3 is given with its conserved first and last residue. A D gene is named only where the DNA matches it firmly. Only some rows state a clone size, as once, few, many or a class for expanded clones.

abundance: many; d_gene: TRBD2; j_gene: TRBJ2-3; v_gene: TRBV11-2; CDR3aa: CASSTLDGGANADTQYF; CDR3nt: TGTGCCAGCAGCACGTTAGACGGGGGGGCCAACGCAGATACGCAGTATTTT
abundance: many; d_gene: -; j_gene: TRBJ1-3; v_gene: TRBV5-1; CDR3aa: CASGRTAGNTIYF; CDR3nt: TGCGCCAGCGGACGGACGGCGGGAAACACCATATATTTT
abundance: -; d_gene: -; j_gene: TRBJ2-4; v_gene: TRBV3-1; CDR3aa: CAHSKAGQNIQYF; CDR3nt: TGTGCCCACTCAAAGGCAGGCCAAAACATTCAGTACTTC
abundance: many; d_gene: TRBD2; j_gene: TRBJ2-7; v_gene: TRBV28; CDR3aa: CASSLGAGGSYEQYF; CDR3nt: TGTGCCAGCAGTTTAGGAGCGGGGGGTTCCTACGAGCAGTACTTC
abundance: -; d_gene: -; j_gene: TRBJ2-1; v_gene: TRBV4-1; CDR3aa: CASSQDAGKMDHEQFF; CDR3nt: TGCGCCAGCAGCCAAGATGCAGGCAAGATGGATCATGAGCAGTTCTTC
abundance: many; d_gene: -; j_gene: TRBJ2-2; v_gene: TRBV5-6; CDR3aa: CASSAASGRNTGELFF; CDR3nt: TGTGCCAGCAGCGCCGCCTCGGGACGGAACACCGGGGAGCTGTTTTTT
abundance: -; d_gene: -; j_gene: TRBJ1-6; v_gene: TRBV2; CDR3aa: CASSEATQGPPLHF; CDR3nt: TGTGCCAGCAGTGAAGCGACGCAGGGACCACCCCTCCACTTT
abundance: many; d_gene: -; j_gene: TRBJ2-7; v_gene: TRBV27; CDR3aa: CASSLGISYEQYF; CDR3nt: TGTGCCAGCAGTTTAGGAATATCCTACGAGCAGTACTTC
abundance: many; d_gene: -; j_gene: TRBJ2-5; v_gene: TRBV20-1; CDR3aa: CSAIGDKETQYF; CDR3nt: TGCAGTGCTATAGGGGACAAAGAGACCCAGTACTTC
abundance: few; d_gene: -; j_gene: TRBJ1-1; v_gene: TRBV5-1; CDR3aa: CASSLDSLYGGNTEAFF; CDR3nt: TGCGCCAGCAGCTTAGACTCCCTATACGGGGGGAACACTGAAGCTTTCTTT
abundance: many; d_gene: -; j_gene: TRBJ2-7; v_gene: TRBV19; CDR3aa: CASSSPLISYEQYF; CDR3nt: TGTGCCAGTAGTAGTCCGTTAATCTCCTACGAGCAGTACTTC
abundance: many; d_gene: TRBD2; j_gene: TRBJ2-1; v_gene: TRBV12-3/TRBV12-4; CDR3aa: CASSSTLRGRLADYNEQFF; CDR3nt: TGTGCCAGCAGTTCTACCCTCCGCGGTCGGCTAGCGGATTACAATGAGCAGTTCTTC
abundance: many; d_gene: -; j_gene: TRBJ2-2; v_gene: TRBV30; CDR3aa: CAWDGRGTGELFF; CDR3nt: TGTGCCTGGGATGGAAGGGGGACCGGGGAGCTGTTTTTT
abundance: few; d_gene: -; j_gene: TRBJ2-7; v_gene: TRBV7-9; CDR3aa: CASRATGFNEQYF; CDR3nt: TGTGCCAGCAGAGCGACAGGTTTCAACGAGCAGTACTTC
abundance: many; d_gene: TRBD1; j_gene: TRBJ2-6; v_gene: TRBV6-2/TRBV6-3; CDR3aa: CASSWTGGSGANVLTF; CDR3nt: TGTGCCAGCAGTTGGACAGGGGGCTCTGGGGCCAACGTCCTGACTTTC
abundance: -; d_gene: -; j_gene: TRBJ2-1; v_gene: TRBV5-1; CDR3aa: CARSLLRRPNEQFF; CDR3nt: TGCGCCAGAAGCCTCTTGCGGAGACCCAATGAGCAGTTCTTC
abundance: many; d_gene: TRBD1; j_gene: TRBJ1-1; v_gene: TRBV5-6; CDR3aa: CASSWRQGNTEAFF; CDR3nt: TGTGCCAGCAGCTGGCGACAGGGGAACACTGAAGCTTTCTTT
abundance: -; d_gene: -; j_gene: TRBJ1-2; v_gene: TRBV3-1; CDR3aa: CASSRFRAGGGYTF; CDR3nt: TGTGCCAGCAGCCGCTTCAGGGCCGGGGGTGGCTACACCTTC
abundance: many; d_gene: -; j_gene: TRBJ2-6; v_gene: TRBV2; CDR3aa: CATPRGSGANVLTF; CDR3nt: TGTGCCACGCCCCGGGGCTCTGGGGCCAACGTCCTGACTTTC
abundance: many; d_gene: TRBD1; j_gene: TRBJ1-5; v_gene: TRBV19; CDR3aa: CASQTGQGWDQPQHF; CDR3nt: TGTGCCAGCCAAACAGGACAGGGATGGGATCAGCCCCAGCATTTT
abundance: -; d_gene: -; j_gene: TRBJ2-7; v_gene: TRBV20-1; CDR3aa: CSARVTSWSAEQYF; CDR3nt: TGCAGTGCTAGAGTGACTAGTTGGTCGGCCGAGCAGTACTTC
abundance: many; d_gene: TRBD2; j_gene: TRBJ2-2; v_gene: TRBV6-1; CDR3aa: CASSWTSGKYTGELFF; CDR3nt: TGTGCCAGCAGTTGGACTAGCGGGAAATATACCGGGGAGCTGTTTTTT
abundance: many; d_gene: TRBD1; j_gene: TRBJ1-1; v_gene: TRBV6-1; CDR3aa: CASSETGASTEAFF; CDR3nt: TGTGCCAGCAGTGAAACAGGGGCGAGCACTGAAGCTTTCTTT
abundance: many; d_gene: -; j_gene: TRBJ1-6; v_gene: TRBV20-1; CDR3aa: CSARARTYNSPLHF; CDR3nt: TGCAGTGCTAGAGCCAGAACATATAATTCACCCCTCCACTTT
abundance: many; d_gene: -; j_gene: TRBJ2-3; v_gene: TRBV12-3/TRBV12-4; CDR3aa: CASSLGRNTDTQYF; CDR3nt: TGTGCCAGCAGTTTGGGACGGAACACAGATACGCAGTATTTT
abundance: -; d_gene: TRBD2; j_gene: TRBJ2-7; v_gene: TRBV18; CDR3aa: CASSPGSGIDEQYF; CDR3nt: TGTGCCAGCTCACCAGGTAGCGGGATCGACGAGCAGTACTTC
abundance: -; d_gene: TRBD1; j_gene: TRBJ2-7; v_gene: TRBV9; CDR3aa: CASSSGGKTYEQYF; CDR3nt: TGTGCCAGCAGTTCAGGGGGCAAAACCTACGAGCAGTACTTC
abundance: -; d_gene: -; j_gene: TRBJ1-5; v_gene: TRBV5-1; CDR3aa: CASSPSGGRNSNQPQHF; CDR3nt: TGCGCCAGCAGCCCTAGTGGAGGTCGAAATAGCAATCAGCCCCAGCATTTT
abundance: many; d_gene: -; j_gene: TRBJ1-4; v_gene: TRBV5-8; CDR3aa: CASSLAGRGDDEKLFF; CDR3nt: TGTGCCAGCAGCTTGGCCGGGCGAGGAGACGATGAAAAACTGTTTTTT
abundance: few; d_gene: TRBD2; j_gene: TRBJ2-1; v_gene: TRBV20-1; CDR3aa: CSARDFGQAGVYNEQFF; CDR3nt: TGCAGTGCTAGAGATTTCGGGCAGGCGGGAGTATACAATGAGCAGTTCTTC
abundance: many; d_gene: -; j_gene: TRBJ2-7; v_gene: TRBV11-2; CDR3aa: CASSFTGSDYEQYF; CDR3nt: TGTGCCAGCAGCTTCACAGGGTCCGACTACGAGCAGTACTTC
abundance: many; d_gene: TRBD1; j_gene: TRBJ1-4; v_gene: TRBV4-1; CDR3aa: CASSLGQVANEKLFF; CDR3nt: TGCGCCAGCAGCCTAGGACAGGTAGCTAATGAAAAACTGTTTTTT
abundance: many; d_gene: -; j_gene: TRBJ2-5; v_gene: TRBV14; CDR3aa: CASSQDPSFETQYF; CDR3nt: TGTGCCAGCAGCCAAGATCCGAGCTTTGAGACCCAGTACTTC
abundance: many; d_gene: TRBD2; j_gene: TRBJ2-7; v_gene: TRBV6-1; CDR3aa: CASSRLTSRSSYEQYF; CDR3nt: TGTGCCAGCAGTCGATTGACTAGCAGGAGCTCCTACGAGCAGTACTTC
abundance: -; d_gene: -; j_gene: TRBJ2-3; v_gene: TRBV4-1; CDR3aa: CAGSQVFFRRSTDTQYF; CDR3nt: TGCGCCGGCAGCCAAGTCTTTTTCCGCCGATCCACAGATACGCAGTATTTT
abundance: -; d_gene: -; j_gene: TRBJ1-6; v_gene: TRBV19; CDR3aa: CASSLPGTNNSPLHF; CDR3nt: TGTGCCAGTAGCCTCCCCGGGACCAATAATTCACCCCTCCACTTT
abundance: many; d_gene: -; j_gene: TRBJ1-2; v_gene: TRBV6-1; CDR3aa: CASSPQSNYGYTF; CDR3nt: TGTGCCAGCAGCCCCCAGAGTAACTATGGCTACACCTTC
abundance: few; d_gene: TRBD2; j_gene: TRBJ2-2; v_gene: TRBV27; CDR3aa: CASTGLGTTGELFF; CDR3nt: TGTGCCAGCACGGGACTAGGGACCACCGGGGAGCTGTTTTTT
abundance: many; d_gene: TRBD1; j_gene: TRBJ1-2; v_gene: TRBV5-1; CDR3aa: CASSLGAGGAAYGYTF; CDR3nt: TGCGCCAGCAGCTTGGGGGCAGGGGGCGCCGCGTATGGCTACACCTTC
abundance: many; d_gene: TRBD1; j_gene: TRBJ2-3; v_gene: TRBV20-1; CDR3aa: CSAQIGQGITDTQYF; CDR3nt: TGCAGTGCTCAAATCGGACAGGGGATCACAGATACGCAGTATTTT
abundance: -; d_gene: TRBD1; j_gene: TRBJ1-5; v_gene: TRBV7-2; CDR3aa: CASSTRQGHQPQHF; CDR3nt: TGTGCCAGCAGCACCCGACAGGGTCATCAGCCCCAGCATTTT